Shown below are 5 T cell receptor beta chains from a single sample sequenced in a study of cytomegalovirus exposure and HLA in healthy donors (dated 2017 in TCRdb). Library method: the immunoSEQ multiplex PCR assay. A mixture of 60 forward primers for TCR Vbeta segments and 13 reverse primers for TCR Jbeta segments was used in the multiplex PCR. The clones in this table, taken by TCRdb from immuneACCESS, are in-frame only. Not every clone is retained; where verified, under half of the shortfall comes from an unresolved V gene, and the cause of the rest is unknown. For this sample there are around 130,000 clones; roughly 70% appear just once. The top ten constitute 6% to 8% of the sample. Sequencing used PBMCs. Receptors were obtained from a man aged 35-49 years in good health and CMV-seropositive.

The V and J genes are TRBV19 and TRBJ2-7, with 10 bases matching TRBD1. This CDR3 is 14 amino acids long. Germline trimming cut 9 bases from V and 1 base from J; bases unmatched to any gene: 6. Germline lookup yields CDR1 LNHDA and CDR2 SQIVND (reference sequence). The CDR3 DNA is TGTGCCAGCCGGCGGGACAGGGGATCCTACGAGCAGTACTTC. Translation: CASRRDRGSYEQYF. The full variable domain, its missing parts supplied by reference TRBV19 and TRBJ2-7, is DGGITQSPKYLFRKEGQNVTLSCEQNLNHDAMYWYRQDPGQGLRLIYYSQIVNDFQKGDIAEGYSVSREKKESFPLTVTSAQKNPTAFYLCASRRDRGSYEQYFGPGTRLTVT.

This sequence joins TRBV6-4 and TRBJ2-3, with TRBD2 as a possible D gene (6 bases). V was cut by 4 bases and J by 1 base, with 9 bases left in between. This CDR3 comprises 14 residues. Germline V gene data show CDR1 as MRHNA and CDR2 as SNTAGT. The CDR3 region has the DNA TGTGCCAGCAGTGTTTTAGCGGGCACAGATACGCAGTATTTT. Translating it yields CASSVLAGTDTQYF.

The rearrangement uses TRBV6-6 and TRBJ2-3; 11 bases agree with TRBD1. Trimming removed 6 bases from V and 3 bases from J; junction bases left unmatched: 8. CDR1 and CDR2 from the germline V gene are MNHNY and SVGAGI (reference sequence). This CDR3 has 16 amino acids. The CDR3 DNA reads as TGTGCCAGCAGGGGAAAGGACAGGGGGCCAACAGATACGCAGTATTTT. Its translation: CASRGKDRGPTDTQYF.

CDR3 protein: CASSLTGAGSPLHF. The DNA of the CDR3 is TGCGCCAGCAGCCTCACAGGGGCAGGATCACCCCTCCACTTT. This chain connects TRBV5-1 to TRBJ1-6, with 7 bases matching TRBD1. This CDR3 has 14 amino acids. V shed 4 bases, J shed 10 bases, and the junction held 8 bases outside the gene matches. CDR1 and CDR2 (germline): SGHRS, YFSETQ. Using reference TRBV5-1 and TRBJ1-6 for the parts outside the CDR3, the full variable domain is KAGVTQTPRYLIKTRGQQVTLSCSPISGHRSVSWYQQTPGQGLQFLFEYFSETQRNKGNFPGRFSGRQFSNSRSEMNVSTLELGDSALYLCASSLTGAGSPLHFGNGTRLTVT.

The chain joins TRBV11-2 to TRBJ1-2; D is perhaps TRBD1 (6 bases). This CDR3 is 18 amino acids long. The V and J ends lost 5 bases and 5 bases respectively, with 27 bases between them. Germline V gives CDR1 SGHAT, CDR2 FQNNGV. The CDR3 protein is CASSQNQGTAWGSYGYTF. CDR3 DNA: TGTGCCAGCAGCCAAAATCAGGGGACCGCGTGGGGTAGTTATGGCTACACCTTC.